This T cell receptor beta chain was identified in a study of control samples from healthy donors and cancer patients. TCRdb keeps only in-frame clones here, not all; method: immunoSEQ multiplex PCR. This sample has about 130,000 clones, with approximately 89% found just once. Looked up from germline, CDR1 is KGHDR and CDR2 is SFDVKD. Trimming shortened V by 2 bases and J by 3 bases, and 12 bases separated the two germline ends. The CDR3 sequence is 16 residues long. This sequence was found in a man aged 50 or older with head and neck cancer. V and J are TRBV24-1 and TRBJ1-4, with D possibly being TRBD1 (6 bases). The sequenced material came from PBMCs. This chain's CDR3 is CATSDSPDRPNEKLFF. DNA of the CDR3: TGTGCCACCAGTGATTCCCCGGACAGACCTAATGAAAAACTGTTTTTT.